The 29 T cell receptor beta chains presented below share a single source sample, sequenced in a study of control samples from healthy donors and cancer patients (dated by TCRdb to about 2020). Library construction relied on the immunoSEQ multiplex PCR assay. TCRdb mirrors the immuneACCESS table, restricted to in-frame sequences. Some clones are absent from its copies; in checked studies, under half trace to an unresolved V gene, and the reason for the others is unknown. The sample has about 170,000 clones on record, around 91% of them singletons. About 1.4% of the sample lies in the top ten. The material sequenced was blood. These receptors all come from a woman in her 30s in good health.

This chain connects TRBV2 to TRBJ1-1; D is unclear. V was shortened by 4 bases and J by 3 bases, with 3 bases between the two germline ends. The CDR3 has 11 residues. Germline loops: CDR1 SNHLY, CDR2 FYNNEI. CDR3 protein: CASSGYTEAFF. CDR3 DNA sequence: TGTGCCAGCAGTGGATACACTGAAGCTTTCTTT.

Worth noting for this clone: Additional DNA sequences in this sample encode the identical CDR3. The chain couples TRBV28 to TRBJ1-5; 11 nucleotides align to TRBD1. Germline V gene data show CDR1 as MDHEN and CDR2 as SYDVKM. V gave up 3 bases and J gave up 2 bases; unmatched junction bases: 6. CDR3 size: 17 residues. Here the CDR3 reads CASSLRGTGGRNQPQHF. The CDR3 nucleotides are TGTGCCAGCAGTTTGAGGGGGACAGGGGGGCGCAATCAGCCCCAGCATTTT.

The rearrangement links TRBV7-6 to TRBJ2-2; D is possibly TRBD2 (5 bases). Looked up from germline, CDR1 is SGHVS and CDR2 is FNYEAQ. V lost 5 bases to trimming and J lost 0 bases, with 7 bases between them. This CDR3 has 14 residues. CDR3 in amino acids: CASSRTANTGELFF. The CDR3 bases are TGTGCCAGCAGCAGGACTGCGAACACCGGGGAGCTGTTTTTT.

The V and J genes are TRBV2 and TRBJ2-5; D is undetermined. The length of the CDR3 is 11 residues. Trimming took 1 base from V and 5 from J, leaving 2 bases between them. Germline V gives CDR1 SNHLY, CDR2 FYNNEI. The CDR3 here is CASSEEETQYF. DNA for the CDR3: TGTGCCAGCAGTGAAGAGGAGACCCAGTACTTC.

The CDR3 DNA sequence: TGTGCCAGCAGTGAGAGGGGGCTGGGCAATCAGCCCCAGCATTTT. This translates into CASSERGLGNQPQHF. The V and J genes are TRBV2 and TRBJ1-5; 7 bases are shared with TRBD1. Germline V CDR1 and CDR2: SNHLY, FYNNEI. The CDR3 length is 15 residues. Germline trimming cut 3 bases from V and 2 bases from J; bases unmatched to any gene: 4.

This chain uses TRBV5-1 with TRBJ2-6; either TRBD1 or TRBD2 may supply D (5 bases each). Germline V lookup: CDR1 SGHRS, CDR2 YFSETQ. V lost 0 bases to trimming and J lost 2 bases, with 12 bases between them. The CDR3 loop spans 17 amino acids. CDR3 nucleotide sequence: TGCGCCAGCAGCTTGGGTTCAGGGACCACTGGGGCCAACGTCCTGACTTTC. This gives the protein CASSLGSGTTGANVLTF.

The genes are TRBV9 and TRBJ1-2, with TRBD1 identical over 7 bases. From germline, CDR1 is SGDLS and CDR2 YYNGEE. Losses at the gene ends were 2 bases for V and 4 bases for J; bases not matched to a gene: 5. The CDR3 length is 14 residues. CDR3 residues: CASSVQGVGYGYTF. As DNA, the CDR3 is TGTGCCAGCAGCGTGCAGGGGGTGGGCTATGGCTACACCTTC.

The CDR3 DNA follows: TGTGCCAGCAGCCTAGGACAGGGGAACTATGGCTACACCTTC. This codes for CASSLGQGNYGYTF. This sequence joins TRBV7-3 and TRBJ1-2, with TRBD1 matching 9 bases. CDR3 size: 14 residues. V was clipped by 5 bases and J by 2 bases; unmatched bases: 3. The germline V gene has CDR1 SGHTA and CDR2 FQGTGA. Full variable domain (missing parts from reference TRBV7-3 and TRBJ1-2): GAGVSQTPSNKVTEKGKYVELRCDPISGHTALYWYRQSLGQGPEFLIYFQGTGAADDSGLPNDRFFAVRPEGSVSTLKIQRTERGDSAVYLCASSLGQGNYGYTFGSGTRLTVV.

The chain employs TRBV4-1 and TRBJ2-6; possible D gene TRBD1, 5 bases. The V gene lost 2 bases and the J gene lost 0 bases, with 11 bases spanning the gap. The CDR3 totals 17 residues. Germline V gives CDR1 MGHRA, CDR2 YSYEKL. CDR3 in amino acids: CASSQQGSYSGANVLTF. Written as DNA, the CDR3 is TGCGCCAGCAGCCAACAGGGCTCCTACTCTGGGGCCAACGTCCTGACTTTC.

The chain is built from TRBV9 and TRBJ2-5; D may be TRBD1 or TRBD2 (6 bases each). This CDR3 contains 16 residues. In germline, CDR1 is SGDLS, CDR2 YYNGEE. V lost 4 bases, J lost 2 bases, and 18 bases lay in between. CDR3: CASSSLEGGPQETQYF. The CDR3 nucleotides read TGTGCCAGCAGCTCCTTGGAAGGGGGGCCTCAAGAGACCCAGTACTTC.

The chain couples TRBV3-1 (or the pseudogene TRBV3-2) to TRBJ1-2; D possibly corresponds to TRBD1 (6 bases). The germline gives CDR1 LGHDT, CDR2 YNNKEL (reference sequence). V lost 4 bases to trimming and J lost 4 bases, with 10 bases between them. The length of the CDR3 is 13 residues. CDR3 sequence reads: CASSLRDIYGYTF. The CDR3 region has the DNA TGTGCCAGCAGCCTACGGGACATCTATGGCTACACCTTC.

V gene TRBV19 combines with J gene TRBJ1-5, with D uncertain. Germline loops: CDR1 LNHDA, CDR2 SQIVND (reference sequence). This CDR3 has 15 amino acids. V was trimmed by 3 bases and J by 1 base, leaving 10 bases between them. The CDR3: CASSISDGSNQPQHF. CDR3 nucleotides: TGTGCCAGTAGTATTTCGGACGGAAGCAATCAGCCCCAGCATTTT.

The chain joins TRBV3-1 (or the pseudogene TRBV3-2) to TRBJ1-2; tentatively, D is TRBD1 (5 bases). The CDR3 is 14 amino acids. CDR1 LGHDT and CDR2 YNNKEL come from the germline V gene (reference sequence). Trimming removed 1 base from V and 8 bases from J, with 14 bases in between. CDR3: CASSQVEAGWGYTF. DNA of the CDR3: TGTGCCAGCAGCCAAGTGGAGGCAGGGTGGGGCTACACCTTC.

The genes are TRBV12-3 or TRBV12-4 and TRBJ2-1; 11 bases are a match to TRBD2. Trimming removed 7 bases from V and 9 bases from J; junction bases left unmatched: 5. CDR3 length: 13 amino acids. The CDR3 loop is CASNSGGAREQFF. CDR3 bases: TGTGCCAGCAATAGCGGGGGGGCCCGTGAGCAGTTCTTC.

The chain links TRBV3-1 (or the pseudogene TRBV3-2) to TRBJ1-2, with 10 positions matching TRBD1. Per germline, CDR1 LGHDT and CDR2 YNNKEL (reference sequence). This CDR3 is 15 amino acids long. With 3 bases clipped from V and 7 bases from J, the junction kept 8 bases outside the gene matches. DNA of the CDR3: TGTGCCAGCAGCCAGGCCGACAGGGGGCGTTTTGGCTACACCTTC. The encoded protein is CASSQADRGRFGYTF.

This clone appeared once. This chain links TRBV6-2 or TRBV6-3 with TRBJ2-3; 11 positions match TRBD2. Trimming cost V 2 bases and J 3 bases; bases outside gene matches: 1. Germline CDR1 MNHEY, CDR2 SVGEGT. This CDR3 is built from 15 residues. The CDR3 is CASSYLAGGTDTQYF. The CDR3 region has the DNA TGTGCCAGCAGTTACCTAGCGGGGGGAACAGATACGCAGTATTTT.

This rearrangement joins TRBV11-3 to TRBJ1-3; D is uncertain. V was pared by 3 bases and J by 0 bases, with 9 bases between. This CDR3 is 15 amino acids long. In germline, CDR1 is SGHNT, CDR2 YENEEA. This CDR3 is CASSFSGSSGNTIYF. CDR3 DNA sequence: TGTGCCAGCAGCTTTTCGGGTAGCTCTGGAAACACCATATATTTT.

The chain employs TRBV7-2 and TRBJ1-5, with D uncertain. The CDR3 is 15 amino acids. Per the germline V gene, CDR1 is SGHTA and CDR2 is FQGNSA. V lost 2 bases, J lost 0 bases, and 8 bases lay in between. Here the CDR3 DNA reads TGTGCCAGCAGCTTAATACCTGATAGCAATCAGCCCCAGCATTTT. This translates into CASSLIPDSNQPQHF.

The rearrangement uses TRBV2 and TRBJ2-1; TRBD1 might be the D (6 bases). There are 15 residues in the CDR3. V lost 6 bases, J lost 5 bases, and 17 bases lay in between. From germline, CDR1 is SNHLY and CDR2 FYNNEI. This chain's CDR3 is CASREQGNVHNEQFF. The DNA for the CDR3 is TGTGCCAGCAGGGAACAGGGAAACGTGCACAATGAGCAGTTCTTC.

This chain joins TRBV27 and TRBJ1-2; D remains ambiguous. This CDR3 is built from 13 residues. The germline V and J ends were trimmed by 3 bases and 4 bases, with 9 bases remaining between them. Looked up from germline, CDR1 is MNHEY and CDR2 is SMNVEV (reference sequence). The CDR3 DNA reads TGTGCCAGCAGTTTGGGCAGACTCTATGGCTACACCTTC. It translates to CASSLGRLYGYTF.

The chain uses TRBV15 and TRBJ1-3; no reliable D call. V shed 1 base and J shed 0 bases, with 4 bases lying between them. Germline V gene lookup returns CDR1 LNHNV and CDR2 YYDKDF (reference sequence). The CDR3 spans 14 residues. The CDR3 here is CATSRGASGNTIYF. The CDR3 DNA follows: TGTGCCACCAGCAGAGGGGCCTCTGGAAACACCATATATTTT.

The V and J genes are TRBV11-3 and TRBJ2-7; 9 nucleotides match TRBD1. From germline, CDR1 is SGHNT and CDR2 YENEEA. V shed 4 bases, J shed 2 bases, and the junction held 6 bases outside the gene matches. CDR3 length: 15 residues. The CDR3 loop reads CASSSADRGTYEQYF. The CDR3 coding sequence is TGTGCCAGCAGCTCAGCAGACAGGGGGACCTACGAGCAGTACTTC.

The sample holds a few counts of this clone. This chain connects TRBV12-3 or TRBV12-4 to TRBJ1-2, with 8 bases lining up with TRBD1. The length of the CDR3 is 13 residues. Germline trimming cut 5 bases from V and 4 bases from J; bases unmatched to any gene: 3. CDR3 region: CASSRGQGYGYTF. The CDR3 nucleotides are TGTGCCAGCAGTCGCGGACAGGGCTATGGCTACACCTTC.

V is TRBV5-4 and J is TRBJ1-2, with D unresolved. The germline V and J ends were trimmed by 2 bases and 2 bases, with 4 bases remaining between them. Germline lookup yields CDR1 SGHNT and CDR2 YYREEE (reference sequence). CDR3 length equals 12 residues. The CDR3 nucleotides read TGTGCCAGCAGCTTAGGCAACTATGGCTACACCTTC. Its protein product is CASSLGNYGYTF.

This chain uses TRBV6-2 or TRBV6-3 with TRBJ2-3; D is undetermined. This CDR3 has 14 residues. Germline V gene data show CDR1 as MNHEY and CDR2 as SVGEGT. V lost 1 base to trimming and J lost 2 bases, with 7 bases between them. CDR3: CASSYLVYTDTQYF. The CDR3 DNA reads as TGTGCCAGCAGTTACTTAGTGTACACAGATACGCAGTATTTT.

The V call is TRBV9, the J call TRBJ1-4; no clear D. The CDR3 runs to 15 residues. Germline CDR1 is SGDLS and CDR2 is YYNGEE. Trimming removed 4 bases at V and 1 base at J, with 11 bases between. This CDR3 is CASSPSSLTNEKLFF. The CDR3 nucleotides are TGTGCCAGCAGCCCCTCCTCCTTAACTAATGAAAAACTGTTTTTT.

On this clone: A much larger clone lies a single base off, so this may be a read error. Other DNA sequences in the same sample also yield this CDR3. The CDR3 nucleotides are TGTGCCAGCAGCTTCGGGGGTTCTGGAAACACCATATATTTT. Residues: CASSFGGSGNTIYF. This chain links TRBV11-3 with TRBJ1-3; D is perhaps TRBD1 (5 bases). The CDR3 runs to 14 residues. Germline CDR1 reads SGHNT; CDR2 reads YENEEA. The germline V and J ends were trimmed by 3 bases and 1 base, with 7 bases remaining between them.

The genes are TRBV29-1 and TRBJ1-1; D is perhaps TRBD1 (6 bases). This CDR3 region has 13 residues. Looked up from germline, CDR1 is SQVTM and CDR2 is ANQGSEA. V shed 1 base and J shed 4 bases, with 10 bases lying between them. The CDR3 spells CSVEVQGSTEAFF. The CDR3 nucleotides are TGCAGCGTTGAAGTACAGGGATCCACTGAAGCTTTCTTT.

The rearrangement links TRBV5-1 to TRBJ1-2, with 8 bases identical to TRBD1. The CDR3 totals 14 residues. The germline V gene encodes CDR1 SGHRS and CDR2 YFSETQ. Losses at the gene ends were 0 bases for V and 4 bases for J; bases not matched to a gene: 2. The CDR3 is CASSLAGTGYGYTF. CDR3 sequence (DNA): TGCGCCAGCAGCTTGGCCGGGACAGGCTATGGCTACACCTTC. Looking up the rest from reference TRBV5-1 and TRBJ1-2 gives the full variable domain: KAGVTQTPRYLIKTRGQQVTLSCSPISGHRSVSWYQQTPGQGLQFLFEYFSETQRNKGNFPGRFSGRQFSNSRSEMNVSTLELGDSALYLCASSLAGTGYGYTFGSGTRLTVV.